The next 14 T cell receptor beta chains were all read from a single sample in a study of blood T cell repertoires in COVID-19. Sequencing was performed with immunoSEQ multiplex PCR; in TCRdb, only in-frame clones are kept and a portion is missing. The sample has 130,000 or so clones; approximately 86% are singletons. Sequencing was performed on peripheral blood. These receptors came from a woman in her 70s with COVID-19, enrolled during active disease.

The chain links TRBV7-9 to TRBJ2-7; D possibly corresponds to TRBD2 (5 bases). The V end lost 4 bases, the J end lost 5 bases, and 9 bases lay between the germline ends. Germline CDR1 reads SEHNR; CDR2 reads FQNEAQ (reference sequence). The CDR3 spans 12 residues. The CDR3 DNA is TGTGCCAGCAGCTCCCTCGGGGACGAGCAGTACTTC. Translated, it gives CASSSLGDEQYF.

This clone was seen only once. The V call is TRBV15, the J call TRBJ1-4; 9 bases fit TRBD1. With V trimmed by 1 base and J by 5 bases, 11 bases remained unmatched. This CDR3 has 18 amino acids. Per germline, CDR1 LNHNV and CDR2 YYDKDF (reference sequence). The DNA for the CDR3 is TGTGCCACCAGCAGAGTGAATGGGGCCGGGACAGGGAATGAAAAACTGTTTTTT. Its protein is CATSRVNGAGTGNEKLFF.

The chain couples TRBV18 to TRBJ1-2; 7 nucleotides align to TRBD1. With 3 bases clipped from V and 0 bases from J, the junction kept 7 bases outside the gene matches. The CDR3 runs 16 residues. CDR1 is KGHSH, CDR2 LQKENI, per germline. The CDR3 protein is CASSPGQAQANYGYTF. Written as DNA, the CDR3 is TGTGCCAGCTCACCCGGACAGGCCCAAGCTAACTATGGCTACACCTTC. Variable domain in full (rest from reference TRBV18 and TRBJ1-2): NAGVMQNPRHLVRRRGQEARLRCSPMKGHSHVYWYRQLPEEGLKFMVYLQKENIIDESGMPKERFSAEFPKEGPSILRIQQVVRGDSAAYFCASSPGQAQANYGYTFGSGTRLTVV.

The chain combines TRBV5-6 with TRBJ1-1; no definite D call. Per germline, CDR1 SGHDT and CDR2 YYEEEE. Trimming pared 0 bases from V and 3 bases from J, leaving 12 bases between. This CDR3 has 15 residues. CDR3 nucleotides: TGTGCCAGCAGCTTGGGTGGAGGGTCATACACTGAAGCTTTCTTT. Translating gives CASSLGGGSYTEAFF.

The V call is TRBV6-6, the J call TRBJ1-6, with a tentative D call TRBD1 (6 bases). CDR3 length: 16 amino acids. The germline V gene encodes CDR1 MNHNY and CDR2 SVGAGI (reference sequence). Trimming cost V 6 bases and J 8 bases, with 20 bases left between them. The chain's CDR3 is CASSPPRAGVHSPLHF. Written as DNA, the CDR3 is TGTGCCAGCAGCCCGCCAAGGGCAGGGGTACATTCACCCCTCCACTTT.

The rearrangement uses TRBV28 and TRBJ2-3; D possibly corresponds to TRBD1 (6 bases). The CDR3 consists of 17 residues. Per germline, CDR1 MDHEN and CDR2 SYDVKM. The ends were cut back, 3 bases at V and 6 bases at J, with 22 bases in the middle. This CDR3 reads CASSFRNSGRGRDTQYF. The CDR3, as DNA: TGTGCCAGCAGTTTCAGAAATTCTGGCAGGGGTAGGGATACGCAGTATTTT.

V and J are TRBV5-5 and TRBJ2-5; 10 nucleotides align to TRBD1. The CDR3 length is 14 residues. Unmatched junction bases numbered 6, after V lost 7 bases and J lost 3 bases. Germline V CDR1 and CDR2: SGHKS, YYEKEE (reference sequence). DNA of the CDR3: TGTGCCAGCGCTCCGGGGACAGGGGAAGAGACCCAGTACTTC. Protein product: CASAPGTGEETQYF.

This clone was picked up a small number of times. The chain carries TRBV5-8 and TRBJ2-3, with 13 bases lining up with TRBD2. From germline, CDR1 is SGHTS and CDR2 YDEGEE. V gave up 4 bases and J gave up 0 bases; unmatched junction bases: 8. The CDR3 has 18 residues. This CDR3 is CASSLGLAGATSTDTQYF. CDR3 DNA: TGTGCCAGCAGCCTTGGACTAGCGGGGGCCACAAGCACAGATACGCAGTATTTT.

This clone was counted only a few times. The CDR3 is CASSLSGHPQGAEGYTF. The CDR3 bases are TGTGCCAGCAGTTTATCCGGCCACCCACAGGGGGCGGAAGGCTACACCTTC. The V gene is TRBV28, the J gene TRBJ1-2, with 9 bases fitting TRBD1. This CDR3 has 17 residues. Germline CDR1 and CDR2: MDHEN and SYDVKM. Unmatched junction bases numbered 14, after V lost 1 base and J lost 8 bases.

CDR3 nucleotides: TGTGCCAGCAGCCAAGACCCAGGCGGGGTAGGGTCACCCCTCCACTTT. Protein sequence: CASSQDPGGVGSPLHF. V is TRBV4-2 and J is TRBJ1-6; D uncertain. V was clipped by 0 bases and J by 10 bases, with 16 bases between them. Germline CDR1 and CDR2: LGHNA and YNFKEQ. The CDR3 has 16 residues.

The genes are TRBV3-1 (or the pseudogene TRBV3-2) and TRBJ1-4; 8 bases fit TRBD1. V lost 4 bases to trimming and J lost 7 bases; unmatched junction nucleotides: 8. Germline lookup yields CDR1 LGHDT and CDR2 YNNKEL (reference sequence). The CDR3 is made up of 15 amino acids. The CDR3 loop is CASSPPGGWGEKLFF. The CDR3 DNA is TGTGCCAGCAGCCCGCCAGGGGGCTGGGGTGAAAAACTGTTTTTT.

The rearrangement uses TRBV11-2 and TRBJ1-4; no clear D gene. Germline CDR1 SGHAT, CDR2 FQNNGV. The germline V and J ends were trimmed by 0 bases and 7 bases, with 18 bases remaining between them. This CDR3 spans 17 amino acids. The CDR3 protein is CASSLDALQLGGEKLFF. CDR3 bases: TGTGCCAGCAGCTTAGATGCCCTTCAATTAGGAGGTGAAAAACTGTTTTTT. Complete variable domain (other parts from reference TRBV11-2 and TRBJ1-4): EAGVAQSPRYKIIEKRQSVAFWCNPISGHATLYWYQQILGQGPKLLIQFQNNGVVDDSQLPKDRFSAERLKGVDSTLKIQPAKLEDSAVYLCASSLDALQLGGEKLFFGSGTQLSVL.

The CDR3 loop reads CASSPGQARGYTF. CDR3 in DNA: TGTGCCAGTAGTCCCGGACAGGCGCGGGGCTACACCTTC. V is TRBV19 and J is TRBJ1-2; 7 bases agree with TRBD1. Germline V gene data show CDR1 as LNHDA and CDR2 as SQIVND (reference sequence). The CDR3 loop spans 13 amino acids. Unmatched junction bases numbered 8, after V lost 5 bases and J lost 8 bases. The complete variable domain, with remaining parts taken from reference TRBV19 and TRBJ1-2, reads DGGITQSPKYLFRKEGQNVTLSCEQNLNHDAMYWYRQDPGQGLRLIYYSQIVNDFQKGDIAEGYSVSREKKESFPLTVTSAQKNPTAFYLCASSPGQARGYTFGSGTRLTVV.

The V call is TRBV5-4, the J call TRBJ2-7; TRBD1 matches 7 bases. V gave up 4 bases and J gave up 6 bases; unmatched junction bases: 7. Germline V gene data show CDR1 as SGHNT and CDR2 as YYREEE (reference sequence). CDR3 size: 13 residues. CDR3 sequence (DNA): TGTGCCAGCAGCACACAGGGGTGGCCCGAGCAGTACTTC. It specifies CASSTQGWPEQYF.